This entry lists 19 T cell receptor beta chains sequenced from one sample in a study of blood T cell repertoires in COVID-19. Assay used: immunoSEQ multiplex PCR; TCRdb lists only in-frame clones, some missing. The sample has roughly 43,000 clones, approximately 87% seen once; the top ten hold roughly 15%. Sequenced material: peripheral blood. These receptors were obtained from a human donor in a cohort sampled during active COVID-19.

CDR3 protein: CSVPKGTGGSYEQYF. CDR3 in DNA: TGCAGCGTTCCTAAGGGGACAGGGGGATCCTACGAGCAGTACTTC. The gene calls are TRBV29-1 and TRBJ2-7; 11 nucleotides agree with TRBD1. The CDR3 covers 15 residues. The germline CDR1 and CDR2 sequences are SQVTM and ANQGSEA. V lost 5 bases, J lost 1 base, and 7 bases stayed unmatched.

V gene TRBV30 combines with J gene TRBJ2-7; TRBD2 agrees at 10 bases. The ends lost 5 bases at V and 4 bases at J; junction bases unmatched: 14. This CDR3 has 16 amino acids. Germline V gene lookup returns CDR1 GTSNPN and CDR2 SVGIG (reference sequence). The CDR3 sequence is CAWGRLAGVVGYEQYF. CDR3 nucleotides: TGTGCCTGGGGCAGGCTAGCGGGAGTGGTAGGGTACGAGCAGTACTTC.

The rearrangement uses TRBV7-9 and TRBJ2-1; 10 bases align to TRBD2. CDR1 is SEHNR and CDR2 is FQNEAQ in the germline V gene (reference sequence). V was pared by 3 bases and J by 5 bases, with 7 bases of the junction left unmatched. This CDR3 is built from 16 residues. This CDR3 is CASSFPSAGGHNEQFF. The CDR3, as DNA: TGTGCCAGCAGCTTTCCCTCAGCGGGGGGGCACAATGAGCAGTTCTTC.

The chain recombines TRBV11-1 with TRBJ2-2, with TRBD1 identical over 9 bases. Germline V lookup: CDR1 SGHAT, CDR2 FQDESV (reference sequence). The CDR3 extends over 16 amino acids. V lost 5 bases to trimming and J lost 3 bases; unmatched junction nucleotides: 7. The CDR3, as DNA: TGTGCCAGCAGCCTATACAGGGGGCGGGACACCGGGGAGCTGTTTTTT. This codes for CASSLYRGRDTGELFF.

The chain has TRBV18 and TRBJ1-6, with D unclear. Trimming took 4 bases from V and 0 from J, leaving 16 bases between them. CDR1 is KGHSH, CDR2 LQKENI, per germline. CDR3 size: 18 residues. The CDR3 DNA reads TGTGCCAGCTCACTGTACCCGCCGGGGAGCTCCTATAATTCACCCCTCCACTTT. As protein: CASSLYPPGSSYNSPLHF.

The CDR3 DNA follows: TGCGCCAGCAGCTTGGTACAGGTTAGGAACACCGGGGAGCTGTTTTTT. Translating gives CASSLVQVRNTGELFF. This rearrangement joins TRBV5-1 to TRBJ2-2, with D perhaps matching TRBD1 (5 bases). The ends were cut back, 0 bases at V and 1 base at J, with 10 bases in the middle. The CDR3 has 16 amino acids. CDR1 is SGHRS and CDR2 is YFSETQ in the germline V gene. Supplemented by reference TRBV5-1 and TRBJ2-2, the full variable domain reads KAGVTQTPRYLIKTRGQQVTLSCSPISGHRSVSWYQQTPGQGLQFLFEYFSETQRNKGNFPGRFSGRQFSNSRSEMNVSTLELGDSALYLCASSLVQVRNTGELFFGEGSRLTVL.

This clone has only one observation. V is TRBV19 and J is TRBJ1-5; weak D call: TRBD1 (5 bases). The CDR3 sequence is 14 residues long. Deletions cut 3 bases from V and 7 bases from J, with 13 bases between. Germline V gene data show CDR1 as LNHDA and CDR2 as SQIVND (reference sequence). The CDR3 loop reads CASSMSGFDQPQHF. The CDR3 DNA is TGTGCCAGTAGTATGTCAGGGTTCGACCAGCCCCAGCATTTT.

CDR3 protein: CASSSYRDRGGYGYTF. CDR3 nucleotide sequence: TGTGCCAGCAGTTCCTACCGGGACAGGGGAGGCTATGGCTACACCTTC. V usage is TRBV6-5 and J usage is TRBJ1-2, with 10 bases lining up with TRBD1. CDR3 size: 16 residues. With 4 bases clipped from V and 4 bases from J, the junction kept 9 bases outside the gene matches. The germline V gene encodes CDR1 MNHEY and CDR2 SVGAGI.

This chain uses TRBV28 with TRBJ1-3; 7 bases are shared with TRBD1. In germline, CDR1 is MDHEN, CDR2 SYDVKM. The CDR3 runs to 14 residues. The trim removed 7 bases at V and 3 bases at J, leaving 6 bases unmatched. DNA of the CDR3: TGTGCCAGCACCGAGACAGGGAATGGAAACACCATATATTTT. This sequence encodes CASTETGNGNTIYF.

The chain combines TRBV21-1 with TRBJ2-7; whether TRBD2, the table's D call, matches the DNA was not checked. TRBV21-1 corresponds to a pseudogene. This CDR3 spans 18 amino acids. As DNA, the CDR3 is TGTGCCAGCAGCAAAGATGGTAGCGGGAGGTCCAACTCCTACGAGCAGTACTTC. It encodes CASSKDGSGRSNSYEQYF.

The chain's CDR3 is CASRSTSYNEQFF. The CDR3 DNA reads as TGCGCCAGCAGATCAACTAGTTACAATGAGCAGTTCTTC. The V call is TRBV5-1, the J call TRBJ2-1; maybe TRBD2 (5 bases). Germline CDR1 is SGHRS and CDR2 is YFSETQ. The V end was cut by 5 bases, the J end by 4 bases, with 10 bases between. This CDR3 contains 13 residues.

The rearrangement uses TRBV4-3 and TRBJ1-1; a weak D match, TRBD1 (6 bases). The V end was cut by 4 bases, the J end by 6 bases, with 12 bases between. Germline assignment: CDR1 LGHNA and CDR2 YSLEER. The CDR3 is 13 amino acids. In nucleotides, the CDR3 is TGCGCCAGCAGCCGTTCACAGGGCGCTGAAGCTTTCTTT. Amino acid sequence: CASSRSQGAEAFF.

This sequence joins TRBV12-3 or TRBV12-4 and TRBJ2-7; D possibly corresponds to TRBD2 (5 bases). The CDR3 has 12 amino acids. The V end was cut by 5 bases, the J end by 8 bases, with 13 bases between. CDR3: CASSPRTFQQYF. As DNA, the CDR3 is TGTGCCAGCAGTCCTCGGACTTTTCAGCAGTACTTC.

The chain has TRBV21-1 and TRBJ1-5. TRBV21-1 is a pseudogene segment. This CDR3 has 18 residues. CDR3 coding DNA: TGTGCCAGCAGCAAAGGAGGGTGGGAAGGCCGCGCCCATCAGCCCCAGCATTTT. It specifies CASSKGGWEGRAHQPQHF.

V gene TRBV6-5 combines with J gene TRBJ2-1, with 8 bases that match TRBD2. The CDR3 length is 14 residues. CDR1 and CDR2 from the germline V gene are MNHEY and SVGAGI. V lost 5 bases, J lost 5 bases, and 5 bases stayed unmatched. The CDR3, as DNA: TGTGCCAGCAGTCCTAGCGGGCTACACAATGAGCAGTTCTTC. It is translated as CASSPSGLHNEQFF.

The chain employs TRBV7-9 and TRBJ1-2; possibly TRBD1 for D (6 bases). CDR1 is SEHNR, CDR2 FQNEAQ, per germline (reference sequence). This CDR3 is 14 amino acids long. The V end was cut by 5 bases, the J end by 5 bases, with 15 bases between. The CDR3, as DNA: TGTGCCAGCAGCATACGGACAGATGGATATGGCTACACCTTC. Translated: CASSIRTDGYGYTF.

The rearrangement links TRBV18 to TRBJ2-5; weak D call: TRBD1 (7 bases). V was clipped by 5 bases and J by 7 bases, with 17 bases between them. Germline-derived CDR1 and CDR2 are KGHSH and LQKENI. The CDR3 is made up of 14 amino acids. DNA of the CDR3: TGTGCCAGCTCATCGGACCCTCAGGGGGGGACCCAGTACTTC. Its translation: CASSSDPQGGTQYF.

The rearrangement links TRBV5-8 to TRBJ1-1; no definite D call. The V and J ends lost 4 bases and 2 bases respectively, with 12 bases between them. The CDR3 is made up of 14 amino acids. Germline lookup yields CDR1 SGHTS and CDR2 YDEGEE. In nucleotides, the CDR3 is TGTGCCAGCAGCCCGCCGTACAAAAACACTGAAGCTTTCTTT. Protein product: CASSPPYKNTEAFF.

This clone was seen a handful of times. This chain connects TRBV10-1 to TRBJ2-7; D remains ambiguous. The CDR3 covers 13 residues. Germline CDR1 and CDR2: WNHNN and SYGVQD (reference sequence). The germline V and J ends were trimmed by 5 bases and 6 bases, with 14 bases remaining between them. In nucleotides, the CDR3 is TGCGCCAGCAGTCCTAGAGATGGTGGCGAGCAGTACTTC. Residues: CASSPRDGGEQYF.